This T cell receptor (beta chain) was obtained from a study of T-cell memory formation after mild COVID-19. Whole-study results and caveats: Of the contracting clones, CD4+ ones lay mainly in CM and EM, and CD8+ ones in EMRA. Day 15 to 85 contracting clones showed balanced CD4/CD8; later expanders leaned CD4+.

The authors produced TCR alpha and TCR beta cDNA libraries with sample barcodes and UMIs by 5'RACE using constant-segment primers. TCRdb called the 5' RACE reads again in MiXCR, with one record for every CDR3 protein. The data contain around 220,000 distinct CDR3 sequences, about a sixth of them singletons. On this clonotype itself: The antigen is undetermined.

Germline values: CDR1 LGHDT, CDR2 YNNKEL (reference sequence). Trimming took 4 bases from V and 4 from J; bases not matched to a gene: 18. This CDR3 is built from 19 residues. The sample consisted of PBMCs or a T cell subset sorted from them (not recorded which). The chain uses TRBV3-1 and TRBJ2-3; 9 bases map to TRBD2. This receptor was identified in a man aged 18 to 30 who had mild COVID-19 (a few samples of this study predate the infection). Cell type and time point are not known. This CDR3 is CASSRRPIIAGGPPDTQYF. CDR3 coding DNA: TGTGCCAGCAGCCGCCGACCGATAATCGCGGGGGGGCCCCCAGATACGCAGTATTTT.